This T cell receptor beta chain appears in the sequencing data of a study of blood T cell repertoires in COVID-19. Across the study: Collection of acute and convalescent COVID-19 samples took place in the United States, Italy and Spain. Sources were T cells, B-cell-depleted T cells, or PBMCs; the material itself was cDNA or gDNA.

As handled by the study authors: Estimates of nucleated cell counts were drawn from the amplification of reference gene primers. The table came from immunoSEQ multiplex PCR; TCRdb's copy has only in-frame clones and leaves some out. That table supplies the V and J calls and clone size; D and trimming were determined from the DNA. The sample has about 140,000 clones, more than 75% seen once. The V gene's germline CDR1 is MNHEY and CDR2 SVGAGI. The V and J ends lost 4 bases and 7 bases respectively, with 17 bases between them. CDR3 size: 14 residues. The receptor's source is a human donor in a cohort sampled during active COVID-19. Sequencing input: peripheral blood. The V gene is TRBV6-5, the J gene TRBJ2-7, with a weak D call TRBD1 (6 bases). In DNA form, the CDR3 reads TGTGCCAGCAGTTCCGGGACCGCTAGGGGGGAGCAGTACTTC. Amino acids: CASSSGTARGEQYF.